A single sample is the source of the 18 T cell receptor beta chains below, sequenced in a study of OX40 agonist ivuxolimab in advanced cancers. The assay was immunoSEQ multiplex PCR, and TCRdb's table has in-frame clones only and misses some. The data contain over 45,000 clones, about 86% of them seen just once; the ten biggest clones take up around 0.99%. Source: CD4+ or CD8+ T cells sorted from blood, taken in a trial of the OX40 agonist ivuxolimab. Receptors originate from an adult with an advanced solid tumor such as melanoma, head and neck, liver or kidney cancer.

The gene calls are TRBV10-1 and TRBJ2-2; no clear D gene. Trimming shortened V by 6 bases and J by 2 bases, and 10 bases separated the two germline ends. Germline assignment: CDR1 WNHNN and CDR2 SYGVQD (reference sequence). The CDR3 runs to 14 residues. Here the CDR3 reads CASRAETNTGELFF. The CDR3 DNA reads TGCGCCAGCAGGGCGGAGACTAACACCGGGGAGCTGTTTTTT.

The CDR3 coding sequence is TGTGCCAGCAGCCTAGGGACAGGCGGGAGCAATCAGCCCCAGCATTTT. This encodes CASSLGTGGSNQPQHF. This rearrangement joins TRBV5-4 to TRBJ1-5; TRBD1 matches 8 bases. The CDR3 has 16 amino acids. Trimming removed 4 bases from V and 1 base from J; junction bases left unmatched: 7. The germline gives CDR1 SGHNT, CDR2 YYREEE (reference sequence). Variable domain in full (rest from reference TRBV5-4 and TRBJ1-5): ETGVTQSPTHLIKTRGQQVTLRCSSQSGHNTVSWYQQALGQGPQFIFQYYREEENGRGNFPPRFSGLQFPNYSSELNVNALELDDSALYLCASSLGTGGSNQPQHFGDGTRLSIL.

The chain joins TRBV5-1 to TRBJ2-5; D ambiguous. Judging by the DNA end, TRBJ2-7 fits better; the J call may be wrong. The germline gives CDR1 SGHRS, CDR2 YFSETQ. The CDR3 is 11 amino acids. CDR3 nucleotides: TGCGCCAGCAGCACAACCTACGAGCAGTACTTC. Amino acid sequence: CASSTTYEQYF.

V is TRBV6-6 and J is TRBJ2-7; D call uncertain. The V gene lost 6 bases and the J gene lost 0 bases, with 15 bases spanning the gap. From germline, CDR1 is MNHNY and CDR2 SVGAGI (reference sequence). The CDR3 has 15 residues. The CDR3 loop is CASRKQIESSYEQYF. CDR3 in DNA: TGTGCCAGCAGGAAACAGATCGAGAGCTCCTACGAGCAGTACTTC.

J is TRBJ2-7 and V is TRBV9, with 12 positions matching TRBD2. Trimming cost V 3 bases and J 1 base; bases outside gene matches: 11. The CDR3 runs 18 residues. Per germline, CDR1 SGDLS and CDR2 YYNGEE. CDR3 amino acids: CASSGTTEGLAGSYEQYF. The CDR3 DNA follows: TGTGCCAGCAGCGGGACCACGGAGGGACTAGCGGGTTCCTACGAGCAGTACTTC.

This clone was detected once. The chain uses TRBV4-1 and TRBJ2-7; 7 bases are shared with TRBD1. Germline V gives CDR1 MGHRA, CDR2 YSYEKL. V was clipped by 3 bases and J by 0 bases; unmatched bases: 11. The CDR3 is 17 residues long. CDR3 sequence reads: CASSHHTSGQPSYEQYF. The DNA of the CDR3 is TGCGCCAGCAGCCACCACACCTCGGGACAGCCCTCCTACGAGCAGTACTTC.

The chain joins TRBV6-1 to TRBJ1-2; D gene unclear. Germline CDR1 is MNHNS and CDR2 is SASEGT. Between the trimmed V and J ends, which lost 3 bases and 4 bases, there was a span of 9 bases. The CDR3 contains 13 residues. The CDR3 nucleotides read TGTGCCAGCAGTGAGGCAGCAAGCTATGGCTACACCTTC. Translated, it gives CASSEAASYGYTF.

This clone occurred once. V is TRBV18 and J is TRBJ1-1; 10 nucleotides line up with TRBD1. The ends lost 2 bases at V and 0 bases at J; junction bases unmatched: 6. The V gene's germline CDR1 is KGHSH and CDR2 LQKENI. The CDR3 covers 17 residues. In nucleotides, the CDR3 is TGTGCCAGCTCACCAGGGGACAGGGGCCTTATGAACACTGAAGCTTTCTTT. Translation gives CASSPGDRGLMNTEAFF.

This rearrangement joins TRBV19 to TRBJ1-2; tentative D call: TRBD1 (5 bases). Germline V gene sequence: CDR1 LNHDA, CDR2 SQIVND (reference sequence). The germline V and J ends were trimmed by 7 bases and 8 bases, with 20 bases remaining between them. CDR3 length: 14 amino acids. This CDR3 is CASNPGLVERGYTF. CDR3 sequence (DNA): TGTGCCAGTAATCCGGGACTGGTAGAGAGGGGCTACACCTTC.

The gene calls are TRBV5-4 and TRBJ1-6, with 8 bases aligning to TRBD1. Germline V CDR1 and CDR2: SGHNT, YYREEE (reference sequence). CDR3 size: 15 residues. V lost 4 bases, J lost 5 bases, and 5 bases stayed unmatched. CDR3 loop: CASSLLDRDNSPLHF. The CDR3 DNA reads as TGTGCCAGCAGCCTGCTGGACAGGGATAATTCACCCCTCCACTTT.

The chain joins TRBV6-5 to TRBJ2-5, with D perhaps matching TRBD2 (6 bases). V shed 2 bases and J shed 5 bases, with 12 bases lying between them. Germline CDR1 is MNHEY and CDR2 is SVGAGI. The CDR3 runs 14 residues. The CDR3 DNA follows: TGTGCCAGCAGTTACCCCGGGGGTGGGGAGACCCAGTACTTC. Amino acids: CASSYPGGGETQYF.

In regard to this clone: One junction end disagrees with the germline gene, perhaps due to a read error. The rearrangement uses TRBV7-9 and TRBJ1-1; D uncertain. The V gene's germline CDR1 is SEHNR and CDR2 FQNEAQ (reference sequence). The CDR3 has 14 amino acids. The chain's CDR3 is CASSLKETLTGAFF. The CDR3 nucleotides are TGTGCCAGCAGCTTAAAGGAGACACTCACTGGAGCTTTCTTT.

The chain recombines TRBV9 with TRBJ2-2; D is unresolved. In germline, CDR1 is SGDLS, CDR2 YYNGEE. The CDR3 totals 15 residues. V was pared by 1 base and J by 6 bases, with 13 bases between. The CDR3 sequence is CASSVSPVRPGELFF. As DNA, the CDR3 is TGTGCCAGCAGCGTATCCCCCGTGCGACCCGGGGAGCTGTTTTTT.

The chain carries TRBV5-6 and TRBJ1-5, with TRBD1 as a possible D gene (5 bases). CDR1 and CDR2 (germline): SGHDT, YYEEEE. Trimming took off 1 base at V and 1 base at J, with 6 bases between the two ends. The CDR3 has 14 residues. CDR3 amino acids: CASSLRGSNQPQHF. The CDR3 region has the DNA TGTGCCAGCAGCTTGAGGGGAAGCAATCAGCCCCAGCATTTT. The full variable domain, completed using reference TRBV5-6 and TRBJ1-5, is DAGVTQSPTHLIKTRGQQVTLRCSPKSGHDTVSWYQQALGQGPQFIFQYYEEEERQRGNFPDRFSGHQFPNYSSELNVNALLLGDSALYLCASSLRGSNQPQHFGDGTRLSIL.

The chain combines TRBV7-3 with TRBJ1-2, with D perhaps matching TRBD1 (5 bases). CDR3 length equals 12 residues. Germline V gene lookup returns CDR1 SGHTA and CDR2 FQGTGA. V lost 5 bases and J 5 bases, leaving 9 bases between the germline ends. The CDR3 DNA reads TGTGCCAGCAGCGAGCAGGGTTATGGCTACACCTTC. This sequence encodes CASSEQGYGYTF.

This clone is a singleton in its sample. This chain joins TRBV2 and TRBJ1-4; 12 bases match TRBD1. CDR1 is SNHLY and CDR2 is FYNNEI in the germline V gene. The CDR3 runs to 14 residues. V was clipped by 1 base and J by 14 bases; unmatched bases: 5. The CDR3 region is CASSEGDRGLFLFF. CDR3 DNA sequence: TGTGCCAGCAGTGAAGGGGACAGGGGGCTTTTCCTGTTTTTT.

This rearrangement joins TRBV5-4 to TRBJ2-5; TRBD1 is a possible D gene (5 bases). The germline gives CDR1 SGHNT, CDR2 YYREEE (reference sequence). The CDR3 totals 14 residues. Trimming removed 1 base at V and 2 bases at J, with 9 bases between. The chain's CDR3 is CASSLTGTQETQYF. DNA for the CDR3: TGTGCCAGCAGCTTGACAGGAACTCAAGAGACCCAGTACTTC.

The V gene is TRBV18, the J gene TRBJ2-7; either TRBD1 or TRBD2 may supply D (5 bases each). Germline V gives CDR1 KGHSH, CDR2 LQKENI. Trimming shortened V by 2 bases and J by 7 bases, and 9 bases separated the two germline ends. The CDR3 is 12 residues long. CDR3 DNA: TGTGCCAGCTCACCAAACAGGAGGGAGCAGTACTTC. Amino acids: CASSPNRREQYF.